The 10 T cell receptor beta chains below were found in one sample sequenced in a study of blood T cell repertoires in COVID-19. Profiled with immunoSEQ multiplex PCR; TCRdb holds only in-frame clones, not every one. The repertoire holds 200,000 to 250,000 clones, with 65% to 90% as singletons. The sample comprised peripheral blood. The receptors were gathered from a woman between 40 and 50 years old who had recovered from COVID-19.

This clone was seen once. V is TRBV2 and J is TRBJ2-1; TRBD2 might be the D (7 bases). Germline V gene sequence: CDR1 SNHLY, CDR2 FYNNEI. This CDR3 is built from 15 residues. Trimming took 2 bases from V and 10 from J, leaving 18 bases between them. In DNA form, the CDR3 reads TGTGCCAGCAGTGAATTGGCGGGGGCTCCTGTGGAGCAGTTCTTC. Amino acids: CASSELAGAPVEQFF.

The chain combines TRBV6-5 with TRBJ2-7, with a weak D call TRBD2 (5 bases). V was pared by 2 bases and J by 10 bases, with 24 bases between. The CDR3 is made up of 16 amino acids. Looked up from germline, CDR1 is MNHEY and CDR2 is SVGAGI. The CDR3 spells CASSYKKSQAGLGQYF. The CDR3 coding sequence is TGTGCCAGCAGTTACAAAAAGAGCCAGGCGGGTTTGGGACAGTACTTC.

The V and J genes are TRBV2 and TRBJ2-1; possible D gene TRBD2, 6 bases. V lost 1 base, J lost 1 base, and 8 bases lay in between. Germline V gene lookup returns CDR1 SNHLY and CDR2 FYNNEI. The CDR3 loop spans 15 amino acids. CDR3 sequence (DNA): TGTGCCAGCAGTGAAGACGGGGGTTCCTACAATGAGCAGTTCTTC. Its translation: CASSEDGGSYNEQFF.

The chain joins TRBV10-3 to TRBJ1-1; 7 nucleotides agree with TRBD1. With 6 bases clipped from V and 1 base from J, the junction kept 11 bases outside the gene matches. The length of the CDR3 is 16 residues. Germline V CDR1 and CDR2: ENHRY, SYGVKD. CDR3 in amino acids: CAIRGRVQGRNTEAFF. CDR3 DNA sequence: TGTGCCATCAGGGGAAGAGTACAGGGGCGGAACACTGAAGCTTTCTTT.

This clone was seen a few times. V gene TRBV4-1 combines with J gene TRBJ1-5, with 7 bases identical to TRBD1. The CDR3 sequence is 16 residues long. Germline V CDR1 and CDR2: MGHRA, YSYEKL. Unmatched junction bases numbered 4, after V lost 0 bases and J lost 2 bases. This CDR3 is CASSQEPDRGNQPQHF. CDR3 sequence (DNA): TGCGCCAGCAGCCAAGAACCCGACAGGGGCAATCAGCCCCAGCATTTT.

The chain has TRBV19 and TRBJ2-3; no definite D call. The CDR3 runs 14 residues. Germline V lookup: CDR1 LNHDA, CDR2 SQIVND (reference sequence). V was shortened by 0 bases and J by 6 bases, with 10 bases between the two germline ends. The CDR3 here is CASSIEPGRDTQYF. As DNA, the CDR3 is TGTGCCAGTAGTATAGAACCAGGTAGGGATACGCAGTATTTT.

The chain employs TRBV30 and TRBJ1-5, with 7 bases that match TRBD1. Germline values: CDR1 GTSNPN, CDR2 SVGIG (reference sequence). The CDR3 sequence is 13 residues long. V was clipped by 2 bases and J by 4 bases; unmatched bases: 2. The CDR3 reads CAWSPQGNQPQHF. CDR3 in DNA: TGTGCCTGGAGTCCACAGGGGAATCAGCCCCAGCATTTT.

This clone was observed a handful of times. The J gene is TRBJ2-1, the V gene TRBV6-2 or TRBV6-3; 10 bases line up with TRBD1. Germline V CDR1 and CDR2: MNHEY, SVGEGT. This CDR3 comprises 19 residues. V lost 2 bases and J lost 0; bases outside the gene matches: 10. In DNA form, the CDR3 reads TGTGCCAGCAGTTACGGAGGGACAGGGGTCTCGGGCTCCTACAATGAGCAGTTCTTC. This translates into CASSYGGTGVSGSYNEQFF.

The CDR3 loop is CASRIQTTNEKLFF. In DNA form, the CDR3 reads TGTGCCAGCAGGATACAGACAACTAATGAAAAACTGTTTTTT. The chain recombines TRBV2 with TRBJ1-4, with D unclear. V lost 6 bases and J lost 0, with 8 bases in between. CDR1 and CDR2 from the germline V gene are SNHLY and FYNNEI. There are 14 residues in the CDR3.

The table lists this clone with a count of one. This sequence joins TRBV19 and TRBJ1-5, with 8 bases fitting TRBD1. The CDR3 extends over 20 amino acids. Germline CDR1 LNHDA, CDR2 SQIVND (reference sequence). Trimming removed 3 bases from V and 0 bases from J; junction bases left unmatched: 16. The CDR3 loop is CASSILRGTGRGYSNQPQHF. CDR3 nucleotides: TGTGCCAGTAGTATTTTGAGGGGGACAGGCCGGGGGTATAGCAATCAGCCCCAGCATTTT.